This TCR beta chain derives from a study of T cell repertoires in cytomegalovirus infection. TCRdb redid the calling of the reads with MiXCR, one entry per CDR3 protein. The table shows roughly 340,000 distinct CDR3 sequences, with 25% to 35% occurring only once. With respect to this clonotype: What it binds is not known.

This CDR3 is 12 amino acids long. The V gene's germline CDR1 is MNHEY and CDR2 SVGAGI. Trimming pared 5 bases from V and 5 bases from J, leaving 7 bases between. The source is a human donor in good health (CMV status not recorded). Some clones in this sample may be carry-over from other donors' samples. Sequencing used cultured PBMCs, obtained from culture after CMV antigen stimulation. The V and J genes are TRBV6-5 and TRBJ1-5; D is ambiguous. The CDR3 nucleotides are TGTGCCAGCAGTGATTGGGATCAGCCCCAGCATTTT. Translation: CASSDWDQPQHF.